A single T cell receptor beta chain is shown here with its context. Its antigen is unknown. The CDR3 is 15 amino acids. After removal of 2 bases from V and 2 bases from J, the junction contained 4 bases not matched to a gene. Germline assignment: CDR1 SGHRS and CDR2 YFSETQ. The data are from a study of Ad26.COV2.S vaccination and SARS-CoV-2 variants. Findings and caveats of the study: Assessments of TCR breadth and depth may have underestimated the total T cell responses. Substantial breadth was reportedly displayed by spike-specific CD8+ and CD4+ T cell responses after vaccination. Vaccinated individuals (as opposed to placebo recipients) had higher spike-specific TCR breadth. Breadth measured for non-spike TCRs was similar across vaccine and placebo recipients.

TCRdb's copy holds only in-frame clones and misses some; the assay was immunoSEQ multiplex PCR. The sample lists about 100,000 clones; over 70% were seen once. The sequenced sample was peripheral blood, obtained after recovery from COVID-19. The receptor was isolated from a human donor who had recovered from COVID-19. The gene calls are TRBV5-1 and TRBJ2-1; 7 nucleotides line up with TRBD1. The CDR3 bases are TGCGCCAGCAGCTTAGGGGACAGTACCTACAATGAGCAGTTCTTC. Translated: CASSLGDSTYNEQFF.